The rows below give T cell receptor beta chains drawn from one sample of a study of blood T cell repertoires in COVID-19. This table comes from immunoSEQ multiplex PCR, and its TCRdb copy is limited to in-frame clones, with some not included. The sample holds about 250,000 clones, about 80% seen once. The sample was peripheral blood. The receptor set was obtained from a man in his forties or fifties with active or convalescent COVID-19. CDR3s include the opening cysteine and the closing phenylalanine or tryptophan. D genes are given only for firm matches. Clone size, where shown, is once, few, many, or a class for clones that have expanded.

D gene: NA; V gene: TRBV18; clone size: NA; J gene: TRBJ1-1; CDR3 DNA: TGTGCCGGACAGACTAAAGGAGACACTGAAGCTTTCTTT; CDR3 protein: CAGQTKGDTEAFF
D gene: TRBD1; V gene: TRBV27; clone size: NA; J gene: TRBJ2-1; CDR3 DNA: TGTGCCAGCAGTACTCGCCGGGACAGGGGTTCGTACAATGAGCAGTTCTTC; CDR3 protein: CASSTRRDRGSYNEQFF
D gene: TRBD1; V gene: TRBV19; clone size: NA; J gene: TRBJ2-7; CDR3 DNA: TGTGCCAGTAGTCCCCGGGACAGGGGGCGATACGAGCAGTACTTC; CDR3 protein: CASSPRDRGRYEQYF
D gene: TRBD1; V gene: TRBV2; clone size: NA; J gene: TRBJ2-5; CDR3 DNA: TGTGCCAGCGCTAGCACCCAGGGGGTTGGGGAGACCCAGTACTTC; CDR3 protein: CASASTQGVGETQYF
D gene: NA; V gene: TRBV5-1; clone size: NA; J gene: TRBJ1-1; CDR3 DNA: TGCGCCAGCAGCTTGCAGGGGACGGGTGAAGCTTTCTTT; CDR3 protein: CASSLQGTGEAFF
D gene: TRBD2; V gene: TRBV13; clone size: once; J gene: TRBJ2-1; CDR3 DNA: TGTGCCAGCAGCTCGACTAGCGGGGGACGATTCTACAATGAGCAGTTCTTC; CDR3 protein: CASSSTSGGRFYNEQFF
D gene: TRBD1; V gene: TRBV3-1/TRBV3-2; clone size: NA; J gene: TRBJ2-5; CDR3 DNA: TGTGCCAGCAGCCAGGACAGGGGGCCCTTCGGGGAGACCCAGTACTTC; CDR3 protein: CASSQDRGPFGETQYF
D gene: TRBD2; V gene: TRBV28; clone size: NA; J gene: TRBJ2-1; CDR3 DNA: TGTGCCAGCAGAAAGCGGGGGGCCGTCGGTGAGCAGTTCTTC; CDR3 protein: CASRKRGAVGEQFF
D gene: TRBD1; V gene: TRBV6-1; clone size: NA; J gene: TRBJ1-1; CDR3 DNA: TGTGCCAGCAGTGAAGGGGGGGGCAGGGGGCGTACTGAAGCTTTCTTT; CDR3 protein: CASSEGGGRGRTEAFF
D gene: NA; V gene: TRBV28; clone size: NA; J gene: TRBJ1-2; CDR3 DNA: TGTGCCAGCAGGCAGACAGCTAACTATGGCTACACCTTC; CDR3 protein: CASRQTANYGYTF
D gene: NA; V gene: TRBV18; clone size: NA; J gene: TRBJ1-6; CDR3 DNA: TGTGCCAGCTCACCGGTAGGGGATTCACCCCTCCACTTT; CDR3 protein: CASSPVGDSPLHF
D gene: NA; V gene: TRBV7-2; clone size: NA; J gene: TRBJ1-1; CDR3 DNA: TGTGCCAGCAGCTTATTAGGGAGGCGGGACACTGAAGCTTTCTTT; CDR3 protein: CASSLLGRRDTEAFF
D gene: NA; V gene: TRBV6-1; clone size: NA; J gene: TRBJ1-2; CDR3 DNA: TGTGCCAGCAGTGAAGTAGCTAACTATGGCTACACCTTC; CDR3 protein: CASSEVANYGYTF
D gene: NA; V gene: TRBV15; clone size: once; J gene: TRBJ2-7; CDR3 DNA: TGTGCCACCAGCAGAGATTATCCTGGAGGTTGGACCTACGAGCAGTACTTC; CDR3 protein: CATSRDYPGGWTYEQYF
D gene: NA; V gene: TRBV19; clone size: NA; J gene: TRBJ1-1; CDR3 DNA: TGTGCCAGTAGTATAAGCGGGGTAGGGAACACTGAAGCTTTCTTT; CDR3 protein: CASSISGVGNTEAFF
D gene: TRBD1; V gene: TRBV5-1; clone size: NA; J gene: TRBJ1-2; CDR3 DNA: TGCGCCAGCAGCCCAAGTGAGGGTGACAGGGTAGTAAATGGCTACACCTTC; CDR3 protein: CASSPSEGDRVVNGYTF
D gene: NA; V gene: TRBV27; clone size: once; J gene: TRBJ1-1; CDR3 DNA: TGTGCCAGCAGCCCAACCCCGAAGAGAGAAGCTTTCTTT; CDR3 protein: CASSPTPKREAFF
D gene: TRBD2; V gene: TRBV7-2; clone size: NA; J gene: TRBJ2-4; CDR3 DNA: TGTGCCAGCAGCTACCAACTAGCGGCCCGAGGGGACATTCAGTACTTC; CDR3 protein: CASSYQLAARGDIQYF
D gene: TRBD2; V gene: TRBV7-9; clone size: NA; J gene: TRBJ2-3; CDR3 DNA: TGTGCCAGCAGCCAAAGGACTAGCTCTAGCACAGATACGCAGTATTTT; CDR3 protein: CASSQRTSSSTDTQYF
D gene: TRBD1; V gene: TRBV10-3; clone size: NA; J gene: TRBJ2-1; CDR3 DNA: TGTGCCATCACCGACAGGGTGGGTGAGCAGTTCTTC; CDR3 protein: CAITDRVGEQFF
D gene: NA; V gene: TRBV7-7; clone size: NA; J gene: TRBJ2-5; CDR3 DNA: TGTGCCAGCAGCCCCGGGACTTGGCAGGAGACCCAGTACTTC; CDR3 protein: CASSPGTWQETQYF
D gene: NA; V gene: TRBV14; clone size: NA; J gene: TRBJ2-7; CDR3 DNA: TGTGCCAGCAGCCGACAGGCTGAAGACTACGAGCAGTACTTC; CDR3 protein: CASSRQAEDYEQYF
D gene: NA; V gene: TRBV5-1; clone size: NA; J gene: TRBJ2-2; CDR3 DNA: TGCGCCAGCAGCTTCGGGGGGCGCAACACCGGGGAGCTGTTTTTT; CDR3 protein: CASSFGGRNTGELFF
D gene: NA; V gene: TRBV5-1; clone size: NA; J gene: TRBJ1-2; CDR3 DNA: TGCGCCAGCAGCCCCGACAGGTTGGCCTCCCATGGCTACACCTTC; CDR3 protein: CASSPDRLASHGYTF
D gene: NA; V gene: TRBV3-1/TRBV3-2; clone size: NA; J gene: TRBJ2-5; CDR3 DNA: TGTGCCAGCAGCCCGAGGGCAAGGGTTGACCAAGAGACCCAGTACTTC; CDR3 protein: CASSPRARVDQETQYF
D gene: TRBD1; V gene: TRBV15; clone size: NA; J gene: TRBJ2-5; CDR3 DNA: TGTGCCACCAGCAGAGATCTTAGGACAGGGGCCGGGGAGACCCAGTACTTC; CDR3 protein: CATSRDLRTGAGETQYF
D gene: TRBD2; V gene: TRBV7-3; clone size: NA; J gene: TRBJ2-1; CDR3 DNA: TGTGCCAGCAGCTTTAGCGGGGGCCCTTACAATGAGCAGTTCTTC; CDR3 protein: CASSFSGGPYNEQFF
D gene: NA; V gene: TRBV20-1; clone size: NA; J gene: TRBJ2-7; CDR3 DNA: TGCAGTGCTAGTAGCAGGGGATACGAGCAGTACTTC; CDR3 protein: CSASSRGYEQYF
D gene: NA; V gene: TRBV6-5; clone size: NA; J gene: TRBJ2-7; CDR3 DNA: TGTGCCAGCAGCCCCAGGGTATCCTACGAGCAGTACTTC; CDR3 protein: CASSPRVSYEQYF